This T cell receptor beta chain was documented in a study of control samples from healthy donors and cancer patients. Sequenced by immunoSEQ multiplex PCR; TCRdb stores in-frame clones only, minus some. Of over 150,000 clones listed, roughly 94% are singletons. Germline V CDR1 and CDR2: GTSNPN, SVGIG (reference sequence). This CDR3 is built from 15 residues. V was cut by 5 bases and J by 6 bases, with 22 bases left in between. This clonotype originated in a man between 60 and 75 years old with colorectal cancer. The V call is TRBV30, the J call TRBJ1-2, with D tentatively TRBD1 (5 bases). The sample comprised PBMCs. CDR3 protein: CAWAAGTGLWNGYTF. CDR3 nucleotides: TGTGCCTGGGCCGCCGGGACGGGTCTTTGGAATGGCTACACCTTC.